The rows below give T cell receptor beta chains drawn from one sample of a study of OX40 agonist ivuxolimab in advanced cancers. Some clones are missing from TCRdb's copy, which holds only in-frame ones; the method was immunoSEQ multiplex PCR. The sample consists of 70,000 to 80,000 clones, around nine tenths of them appearing once. The sequenced sample was CD4+ or CD8+ T cells sorted from blood, obtained in a trial of the OX40 agonist ivuxolimab. The source is an adult with an advanced solid tumor such as melanoma, head and neck, liver or kidney cancer. The CDR3 runs from the conserved cysteine through the conserved F or W. A D gene is named only where the DNA matches it firmly.

TRBV7-9 - CASSFGQPYQPQHF
TRBV4-1 - CASSQGTGTYEQYF
TRBV18 - CASSPSGTYEQYF
TRBV27 - CASSYRPLYEQYF
TRBV2 - CASSDAGYSTDTQYF
TRBV19 - CASSFTGTGELFF
TRBV7-9 TRBD1 CASSWSDRGANEQYF
TRBV7-2 - CASSLAGLDYNEQFF
TRBV10-3 - CAISPGESSYEQYF
TRBV7-9 - CASGFSNYGYTF
TRBV5-8 - CASSLPRAEQYF
TRBV18 - CASSSRSASGYNEQFF
TRBV7-9 - CASRTTGYEQFF
TRBV7-9 TRBD2 CASSLGGGSLNEQFF
TRBV9 - CASSVHSSGRAFF
TRBV2 - CASSVDRRVAFF
TRBV30 - CAWRGTKTTEAFF
TRBV13 - CASSTGQGATNEKLFF
TRBV7-9 - CASSLGPAPEQFF
TRBV5-5 TRBD1 CASSLEVLGTGYVGYTF
TRBV4-3 - CASSQERTTYEQYF
TRBV5-8 - CASSLYNEQFF
TRBV14 - CASSQEYVAAKGYTF
TRBV28 - CASSLTVRWEQYF
TRBV28 TRBD2 CASSPTSSHEQYF
TRBV7-9 - CASSLEFLGGSGNTIYF
TRBV4-3 TRBD1 CASSQDGDSLSYEQYF
TRBV19 TRBD1 CASSMWAGGREQYF
TRBV6-1 - CASSEGAHGYEQYF
TRBV19 TRBD1 CGTRQGVNGYTF
TRBV7-6 - CASSLDSEGTEEAFF
TRBV7-8 TRBD1 CASSLDQGAVSGYTF
TRBV6-5 - CASSAQGENQPQHF
TRBV18 TRBD2 CASSASSGAGSNIQYF
TRBV5-6 TRBD2 CASSSIRIAGSYNEQFF
TRBV11-2 TRBD1 CASSPYAGGHEQYF
TRBV9 TRBD2 CASSPGLAVTDTQYF
TRBV4-1 - CASSQEPNTGELFF
TRBV6-5 TRBD1 CASSYWGTGEAFF
TRBV4-3 - CASSGGVAYNEQFF
TRBV30 - CAWSIWGVSEQYF
TRBV7-6 - CASSKRETGYEQYF
TRBV7-9 - CASSPLISVGTNQETQYF
TRBV6-6 - CASSWREGNTEAFF
TRBV27 TRBD1 CASSFTGTGVSRELFF
TRBV27 TRBD1 CASSVGQGSRPQHF